The rows below give T cell receptor beta chains drawn from one sample of a study of cytomegalovirus exposure and HLA in healthy donors. Profiled with immunoSEQ multiplex PCR; TCRdb holds only in-frame clones, not every one. Found here are 150,000 or so clones, roughly 78% of them singletons; the top ten hold 2.5% to 3.5%. Material for sequencing was PBMCs. These receptors all come from a woman in her 40s in good health and CMV-seronegative. CDR3s include the opening cysteine and the closing phenylalanine or tryptophan. A D gene is named only where the DNA matches it firmly.

TRBV11-2	TRBJ2-7	NA	CASSGGLSYEQYF
TRBV6-5	TRBJ1-3	TRBD1	CASRGQGVSGNTIYF
TRBV10-3	TRBJ2-3	NA	CAISESIDTDTQYF
TRBV23-1	TRBJ2-5	TRBD2	CASSHTSGERITETQYF
TRBV5-5	TRBJ1-1	NA	CASSFRGTEAFF
TRBV4-1	TRBJ1-6	TRBD1	CASSQDGTDNSPLHF
TRBV6-5	TRBJ1-4	NA	CASSTGLSRGEKLFF
TRBV19	TRBJ1-2	TRBD1	CASSMGDSTNYGYTF
TRBV10-3	TRBJ1-5	NA	CAISEETHNQPQHF
TRBV6-5	TRBJ1-1	NA	CASSNVPGNTEAFF
TRBV5-8	TRBJ2-1	NA	CASSLDPVTVFF
TRBV7-9	TRBJ1-2	TRBD1	CASSTSNGQASDGYTF
TRBV16	TRBJ1-4	NA	CASSQLRRANYWGNEKLFF
TRBV11-2	TRBJ1-5	TRBD1	CASSLGTTGQGSNQPQHF
TRBV19	TRBJ2-3	TRBD2	CASNRLAGGRTDTQYF
TRBV5-8	TRBJ1-1	TRBD1	CASSAGTGVYTEAFF
TRBV5-1	TRBJ1-5	TRBD1	CASSLGGQLSNQPQHF
TRBV11-2	TRBJ2-7	NA	CASSLMDSPYEQYF
TRBV28	TRBJ2-2	NA	CASRSTGKGDTGELFF
TRBV4-1	TRBJ1-5	TRBD1	CASSPAGQISNQPQHF
TRBV4-2	TRBJ2-2	TRBD2	CASSHRLGAGGRPGELFF
TRBV6-6	TRBJ1-4	NA	CASSDSLNEKLFF
TRBV5-4	TRBJ1-3	NA	CASSSTLLAGVPPGNTIYF
TRBV5-4	TRBJ2-7	NA	CASSYHYGGDYEQYF
TRBV7-6	TRBJ2-7	TRBD1	CASSRTGYEQYF
TRBV2	TRBJ2-7	NA	CASTWGGRYEQYF
TRBV11-2	TRBJ1-3	NA	CASRRPGEGTIYF
TRBV10-3	TRBJ1-2	NA	CAISESGGSLYGYTF
TRBV14	TRBJ1-1	NA	CASSQVGGGNTEAFF